This T cell receptor (beta chain) was retrieved from a study of PD-1 blockade in classical Hodgkin lymphoma. Findings and limits, study-wide: Reported baseline diversity: healthy donors highest, relapsed/refractory patients lowest. Whoever responded completely had baseline diversity much like that seen in newly diagnosed patients. The study found that TCR diversity rose significantly by C4D1 in CD4+ but not CD8+ cells. Nivolumab initiation under 1 year post-ASCT meant exclusion.

A note on this clone: The antigen is undetermined.

Each patient relapsed following autologous stem cell transplantation, and prior brentuximab vedotin exposure differed. Generated by immunoSEQ multiplex PCR, the TCRdb table keeps only in-frame clones and is missing some. Found here are about 40,000 clones, approximately 80% of them singletons; the top ten hold approximately 9.9%. The sequence came from a human donor with classical Hodgkin lymphoma. The sample was peripheral blood mononuclear cells (PBMCs), taken at baseline.

The CDR3 sequence: CASSLSPYNEQFF. The CDR3 region has the DNA TGCGCCAGCAGCCTCTCCCCGTACAATGAGCAGTTCTTC. The chain recombines TRBV4-3 with TRBJ2-1; D ambiguous. Germline lookup yields CDR1 LGHNA and CDR2 YSLEER. V was pared by 4 bases and J by 4 bases, with 8 bases between. CDR3 length: 13 residues.